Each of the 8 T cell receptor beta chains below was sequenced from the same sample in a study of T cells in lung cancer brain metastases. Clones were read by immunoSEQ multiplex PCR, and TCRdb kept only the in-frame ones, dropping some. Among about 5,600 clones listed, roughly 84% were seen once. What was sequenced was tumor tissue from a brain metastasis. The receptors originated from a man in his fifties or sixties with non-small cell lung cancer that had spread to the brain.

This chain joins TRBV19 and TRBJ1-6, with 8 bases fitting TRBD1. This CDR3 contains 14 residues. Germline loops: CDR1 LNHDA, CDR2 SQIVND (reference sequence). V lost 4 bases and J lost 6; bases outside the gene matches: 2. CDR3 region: CASSTGQGNSPLHF. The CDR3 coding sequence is TGTGCCAGTAGTACCGGACAGGGTAATTCACCCCTCCACTTT.

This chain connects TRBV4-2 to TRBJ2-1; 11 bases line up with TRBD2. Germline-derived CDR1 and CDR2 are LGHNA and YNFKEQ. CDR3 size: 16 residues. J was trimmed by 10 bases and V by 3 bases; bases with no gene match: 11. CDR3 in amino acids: CASSHTLAGGLGEQFF. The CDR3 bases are TGTGCCAGCAGCCACACCTTAGCGGGGGGGCTTGGGGAGCAGTTCTTC.

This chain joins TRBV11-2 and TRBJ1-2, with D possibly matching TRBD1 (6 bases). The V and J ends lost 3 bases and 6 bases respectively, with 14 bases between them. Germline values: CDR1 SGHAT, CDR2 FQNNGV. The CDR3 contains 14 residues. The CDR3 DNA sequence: TGTGCCAGCAGCTTTCCTCGGGACACTAATGGCTACACCTTC. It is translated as CASSFPRDTNGYTF.

Here the CDR3 DNA reads TGTGCCAGCAGCTTATCGGGCGGCGGGGCAGGGAGGCCACCCCTCCACTTT. Its translation: CASSLSGGGAGRPPLHF. This chain connects TRBV7-2 to TRBJ1-6; possibly TRBD1 for D (5 bases). The germline CDR1 and CDR2 sequences are SGHTA and FQGNSA. V lost 2 bases and J 11 bases, leaving 22 bases between the germline ends. There are 17 residues in the CDR3.

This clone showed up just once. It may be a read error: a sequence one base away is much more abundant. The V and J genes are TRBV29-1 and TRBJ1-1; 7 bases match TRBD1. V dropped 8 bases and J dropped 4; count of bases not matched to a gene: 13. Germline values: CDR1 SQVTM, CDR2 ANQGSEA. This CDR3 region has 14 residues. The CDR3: CSIAGTAASTEAFF. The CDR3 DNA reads TGCAGCATTGCGGGGACAGCGGCATCCACTGAAGCTTTCTTT.

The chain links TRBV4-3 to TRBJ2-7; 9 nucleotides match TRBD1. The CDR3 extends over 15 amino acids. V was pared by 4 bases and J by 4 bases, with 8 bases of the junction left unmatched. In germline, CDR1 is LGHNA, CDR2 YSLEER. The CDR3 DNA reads TGCGCCAGCAGCCTGGGGACAGGGTGGGATTACGAGCAGTACTTC. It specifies CASSLGTGWDYEQYF.

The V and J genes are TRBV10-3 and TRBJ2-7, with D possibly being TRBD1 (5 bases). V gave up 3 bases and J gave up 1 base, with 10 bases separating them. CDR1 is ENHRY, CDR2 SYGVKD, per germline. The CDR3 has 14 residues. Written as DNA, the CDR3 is TGTGCCATCAGTGAATTGGACACATCCTACGAGCAGTACTTC. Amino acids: CAISELDTSYEQYF.

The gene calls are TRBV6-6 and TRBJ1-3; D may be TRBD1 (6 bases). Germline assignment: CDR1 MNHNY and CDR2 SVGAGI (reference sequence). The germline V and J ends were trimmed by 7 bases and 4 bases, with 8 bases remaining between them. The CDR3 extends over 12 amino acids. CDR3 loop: CASKGGGNTIYF. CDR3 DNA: TGTGCCAGCAAGGGGGGAGGAAACACCATATATTTT.